This T cell receptor (beta chain) was retrieved from a study of blood T cell repertoires in COVID-19. Trimming took off 5 bases at V and 1 base at J, with 10 bases between the two ends. The V gene's germline CDR1 is SGHTA and CDR2 FQGNSA. The CDR3 covers 14 residues. Clones were read by immunoSEQ multiplex PCR, and TCRdb kept only the in-frame ones, dropping some. This sample has 200,000 to 250,000 clones; around 89% occur once, and the top ten carry about 14%. Participants were aged 18 to 89 years, lived in about two dozen US areas, and enrolled virtually. The J gene is TRBJ2-3, the V gene TRBV7-2; D is uncertain. This sequence originates from a man younger than 40 who had been exposed to COVID-19. The sample was PBMCs or T cells enriched from blood (not recorded which). In DNA, the CDR3 is TGTGCCAGCAGCATCAGACACCGCACAGATACGCAGTATTTT. Its translation is CASSIRHRTDTQYF.